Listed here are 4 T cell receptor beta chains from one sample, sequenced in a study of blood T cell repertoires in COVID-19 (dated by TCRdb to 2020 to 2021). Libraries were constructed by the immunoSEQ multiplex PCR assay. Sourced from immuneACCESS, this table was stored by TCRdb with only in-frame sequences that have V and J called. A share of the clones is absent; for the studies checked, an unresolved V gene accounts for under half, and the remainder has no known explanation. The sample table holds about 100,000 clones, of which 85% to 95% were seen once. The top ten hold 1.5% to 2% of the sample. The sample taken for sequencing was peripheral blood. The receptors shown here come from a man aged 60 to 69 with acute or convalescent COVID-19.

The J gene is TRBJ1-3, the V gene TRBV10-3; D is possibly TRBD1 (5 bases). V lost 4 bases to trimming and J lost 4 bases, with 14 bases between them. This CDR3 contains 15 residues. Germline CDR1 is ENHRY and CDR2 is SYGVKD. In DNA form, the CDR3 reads TGTGCCATCAGTGCTGGGAGGGGAGGAGGAAACACCATATATTTT. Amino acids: CAISAGRGGGNTIYF.

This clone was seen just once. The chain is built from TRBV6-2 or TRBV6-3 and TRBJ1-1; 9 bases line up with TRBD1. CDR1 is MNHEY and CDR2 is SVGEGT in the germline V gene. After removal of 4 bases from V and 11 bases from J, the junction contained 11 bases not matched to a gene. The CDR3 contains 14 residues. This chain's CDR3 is CASSSRDRAYRAFF. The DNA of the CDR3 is TGTGCCAGCAGTTCCAGGGACAGGGCCTACAGGGCTTTCTTT.

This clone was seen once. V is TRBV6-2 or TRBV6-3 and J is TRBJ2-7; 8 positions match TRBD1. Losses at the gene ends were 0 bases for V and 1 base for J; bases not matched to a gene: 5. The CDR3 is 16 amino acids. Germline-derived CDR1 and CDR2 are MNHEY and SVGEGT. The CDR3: CASSYSDRDQSYEQYF. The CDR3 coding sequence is TGTGCCAGCAGTTACTCGGACAGGGACCAATCCTACGAGCAGTACTTC.

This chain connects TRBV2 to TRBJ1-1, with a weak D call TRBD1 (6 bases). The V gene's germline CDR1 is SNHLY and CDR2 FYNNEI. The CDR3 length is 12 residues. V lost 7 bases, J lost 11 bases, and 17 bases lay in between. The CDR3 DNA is TGTGCCAGCAAGGGGGAGGGGCGCGCTGCTTTCTTT. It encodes CASKGEGRAAFF. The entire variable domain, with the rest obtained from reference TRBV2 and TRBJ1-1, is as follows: EPEVTQTPSHQVTQMGQEVILRCVPISNHLYFYWYRQILGQKVEFLVSFYNNEISEKSEIFDDQFSVERPDGSNFTLKIRSTKLEDSAMYFCASKGEGRAAFFGQGTRLTVV.